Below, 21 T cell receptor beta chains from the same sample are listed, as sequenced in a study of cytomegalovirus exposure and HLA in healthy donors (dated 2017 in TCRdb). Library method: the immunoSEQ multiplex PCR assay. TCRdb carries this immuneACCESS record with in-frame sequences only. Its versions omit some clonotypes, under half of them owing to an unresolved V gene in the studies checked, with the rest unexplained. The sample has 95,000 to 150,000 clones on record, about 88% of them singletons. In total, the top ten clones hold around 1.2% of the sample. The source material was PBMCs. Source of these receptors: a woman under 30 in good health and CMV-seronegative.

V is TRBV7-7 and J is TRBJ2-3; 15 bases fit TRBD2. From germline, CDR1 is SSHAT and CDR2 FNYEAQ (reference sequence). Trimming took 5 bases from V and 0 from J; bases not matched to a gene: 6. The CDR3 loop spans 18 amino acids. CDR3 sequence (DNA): TGTGCCAGCAGCCCGGGACTAGCGGGGGGCACTAGCACAGATACGCAGTATTTT. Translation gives CASSPGLAGGTSTDTQYF.

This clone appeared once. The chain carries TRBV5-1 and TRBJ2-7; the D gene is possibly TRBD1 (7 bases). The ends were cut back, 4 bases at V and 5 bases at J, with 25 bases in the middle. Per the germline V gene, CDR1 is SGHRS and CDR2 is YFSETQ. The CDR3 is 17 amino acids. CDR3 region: CASSPAPGAGGIHEQYF. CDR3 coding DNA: TGCGCCAGCAGCCCTGCCCCGGGGGCAGGGGGTATTCACGAGCAGTACTTC.

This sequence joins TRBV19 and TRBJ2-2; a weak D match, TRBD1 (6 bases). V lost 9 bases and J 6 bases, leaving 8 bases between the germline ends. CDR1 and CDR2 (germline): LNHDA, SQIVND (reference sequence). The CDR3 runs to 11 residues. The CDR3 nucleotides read TGTGCCAGCAGACAGGCCGGGGAGCTGTTTTTT. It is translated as CASRQAGELFF.

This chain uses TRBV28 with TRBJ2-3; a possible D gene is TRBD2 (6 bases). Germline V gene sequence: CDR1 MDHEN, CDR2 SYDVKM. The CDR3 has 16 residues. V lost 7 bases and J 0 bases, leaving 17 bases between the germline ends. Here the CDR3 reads CASNSGGMPSTDTQYF. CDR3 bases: TGTGCCAGCAACTCCGGCGGGATGCCAAGCACAGATACGCAGTATTTT.

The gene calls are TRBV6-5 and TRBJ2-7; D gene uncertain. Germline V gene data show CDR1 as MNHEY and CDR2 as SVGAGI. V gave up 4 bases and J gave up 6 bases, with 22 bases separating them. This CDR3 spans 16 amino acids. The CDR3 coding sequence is TGTGCCAGCAGTTCTTCCCGATCGAGAGGATCGGGCGAGCAGTACTTC. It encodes CASSSSRSRGSGEQYF.

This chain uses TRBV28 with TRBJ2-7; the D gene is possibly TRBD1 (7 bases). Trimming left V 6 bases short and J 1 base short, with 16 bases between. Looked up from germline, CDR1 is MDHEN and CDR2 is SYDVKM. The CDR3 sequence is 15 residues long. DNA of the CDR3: TGTGCCAGCAGGACGGAGGGACAGTTATCCTACGAGCAGTACTTC. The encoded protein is CASRTEGQLSYEQYF.

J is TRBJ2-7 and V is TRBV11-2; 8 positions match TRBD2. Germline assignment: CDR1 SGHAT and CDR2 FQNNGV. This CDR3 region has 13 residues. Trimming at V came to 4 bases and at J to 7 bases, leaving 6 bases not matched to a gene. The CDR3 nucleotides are TGTGCCAGCAGCTCGGGGGGGCAGGGAGAGCAGTACTTC. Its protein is CASSSGGQGEQYF.

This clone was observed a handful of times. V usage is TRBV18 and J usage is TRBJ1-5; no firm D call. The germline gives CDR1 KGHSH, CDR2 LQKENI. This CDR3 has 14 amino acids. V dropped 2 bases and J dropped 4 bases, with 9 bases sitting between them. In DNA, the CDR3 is TGTGCCAGCTCACCAGGCAGTCTGAATCAGCCCCAGCATTTT. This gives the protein CASSPGSLNQPQHF.

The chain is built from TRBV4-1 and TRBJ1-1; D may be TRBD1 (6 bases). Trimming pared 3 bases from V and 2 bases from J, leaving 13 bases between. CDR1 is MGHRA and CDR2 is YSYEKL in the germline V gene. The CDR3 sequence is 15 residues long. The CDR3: CASSQYRDSNTEAFF. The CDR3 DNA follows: TGCGCCAGCAGCCAGTACAGGGATTCAAACACTGAAGCTTTCTTT.

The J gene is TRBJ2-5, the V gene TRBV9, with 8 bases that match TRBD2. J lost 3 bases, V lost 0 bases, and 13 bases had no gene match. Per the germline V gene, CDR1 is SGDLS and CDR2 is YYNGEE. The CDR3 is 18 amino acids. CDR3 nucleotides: TGTGCCAGCAGCGTAGGAAGCGGGAGCAGGAGGTGGGAAGAGACCCAGTACTTC. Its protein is CASSVGSGSRRWEETQYF.

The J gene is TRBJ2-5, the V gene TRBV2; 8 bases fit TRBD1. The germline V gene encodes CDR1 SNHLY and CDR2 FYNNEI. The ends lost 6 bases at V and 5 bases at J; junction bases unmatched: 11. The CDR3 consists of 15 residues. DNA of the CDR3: TGTGCCAGCAGACCCGGGACAGGAGGCTGGGAGACCCAGTACTTC. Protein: CASRPGTGGWETQYF.

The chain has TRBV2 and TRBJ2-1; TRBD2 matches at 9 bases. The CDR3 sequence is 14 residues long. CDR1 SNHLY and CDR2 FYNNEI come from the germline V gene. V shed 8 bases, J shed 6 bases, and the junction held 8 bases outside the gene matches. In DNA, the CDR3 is TGTGCCAGCCTAGCTAGCGGGGTGATCAATGAGCAGTTCTTC. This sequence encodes CASLASGVINEQFF.

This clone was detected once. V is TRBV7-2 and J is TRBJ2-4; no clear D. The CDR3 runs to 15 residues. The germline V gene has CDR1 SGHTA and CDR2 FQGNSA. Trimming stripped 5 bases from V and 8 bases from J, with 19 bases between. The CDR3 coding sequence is TGTGCCAGCAGCCAAACCCCCGCCGCAGGTCACATTCAGTACTTC. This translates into CASSQTPAAGHIQYF.

The DNA for the CDR3 is TGTGCCAGCAGACCTACAGGGGGGGCGCCGTTCGAGCAGTACTTC. This translates into CASRPTGGAPFEQYF. This chain connects TRBV28 to TRBJ2-7, with a possible D match to TRBD1 (8 bases). Per the germline V gene, CDR1 is MDHEN and CDR2 is SYDVKM. This CDR3 spans 15 amino acids. The V gene lost 6 bases and the J gene lost 6 bases, with 21 bases spanning the gap.

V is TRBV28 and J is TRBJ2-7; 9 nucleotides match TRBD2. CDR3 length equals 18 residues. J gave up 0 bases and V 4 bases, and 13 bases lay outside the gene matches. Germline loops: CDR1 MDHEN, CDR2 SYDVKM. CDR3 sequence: CASSSPAGSGRPSYEQYF. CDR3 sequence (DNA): TGTGCCAGCAGTTCCCCGGCGGGTAGCGGGAGACCCTCCTACGAGCAGTACTTC.

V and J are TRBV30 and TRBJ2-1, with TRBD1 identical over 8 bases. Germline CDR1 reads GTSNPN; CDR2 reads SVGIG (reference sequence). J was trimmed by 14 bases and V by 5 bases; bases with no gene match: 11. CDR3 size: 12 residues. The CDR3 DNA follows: TGTGCCTGGGGCCCCGGGGGACAGGAGGAGTTCTTC. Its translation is CAWGPGGQEEFF.

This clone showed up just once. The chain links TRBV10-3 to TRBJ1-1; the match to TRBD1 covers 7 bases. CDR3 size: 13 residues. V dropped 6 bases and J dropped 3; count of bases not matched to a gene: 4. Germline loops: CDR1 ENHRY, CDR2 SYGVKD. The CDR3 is CAIRLGQDTEAFF. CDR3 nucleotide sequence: TGTGCCATCAGATTAGGACAGGACACTGAAGCTTTCTTT.

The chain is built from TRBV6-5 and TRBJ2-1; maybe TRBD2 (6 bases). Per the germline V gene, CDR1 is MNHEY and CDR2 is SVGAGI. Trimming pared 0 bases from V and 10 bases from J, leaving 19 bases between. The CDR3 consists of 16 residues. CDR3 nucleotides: TGTGCCAGCAGTTACTCTAATACTAGCCCCTTCGCCGAGCAGTTCTTC. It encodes CASSYSNTSPFAEQFF.

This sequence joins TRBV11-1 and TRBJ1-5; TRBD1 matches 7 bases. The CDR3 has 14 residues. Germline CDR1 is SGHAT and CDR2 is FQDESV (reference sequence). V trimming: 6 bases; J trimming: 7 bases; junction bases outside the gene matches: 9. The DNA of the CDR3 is TGTGCCAGCAGTAGAGGACAGGAAGGACAGCCCCAGCATTTT. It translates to CASSRGQEGQPQHF.

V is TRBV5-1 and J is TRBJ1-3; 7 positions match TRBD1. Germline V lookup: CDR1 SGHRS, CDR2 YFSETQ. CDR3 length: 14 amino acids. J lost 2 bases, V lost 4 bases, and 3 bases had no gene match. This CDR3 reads CASSRTGPGNTIYF. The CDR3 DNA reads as TGCGCCAGCAGCAGGACAGGCCCTGGAAACACCATATATTTT.

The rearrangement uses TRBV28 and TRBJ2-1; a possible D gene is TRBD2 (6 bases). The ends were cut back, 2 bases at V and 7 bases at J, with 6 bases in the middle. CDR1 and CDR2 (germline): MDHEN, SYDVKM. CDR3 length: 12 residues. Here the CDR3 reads CASSLGLNEQFF. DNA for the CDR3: TGTGCCAGCAGTTTAGGACTAAATGAGCAGTTCTTC.